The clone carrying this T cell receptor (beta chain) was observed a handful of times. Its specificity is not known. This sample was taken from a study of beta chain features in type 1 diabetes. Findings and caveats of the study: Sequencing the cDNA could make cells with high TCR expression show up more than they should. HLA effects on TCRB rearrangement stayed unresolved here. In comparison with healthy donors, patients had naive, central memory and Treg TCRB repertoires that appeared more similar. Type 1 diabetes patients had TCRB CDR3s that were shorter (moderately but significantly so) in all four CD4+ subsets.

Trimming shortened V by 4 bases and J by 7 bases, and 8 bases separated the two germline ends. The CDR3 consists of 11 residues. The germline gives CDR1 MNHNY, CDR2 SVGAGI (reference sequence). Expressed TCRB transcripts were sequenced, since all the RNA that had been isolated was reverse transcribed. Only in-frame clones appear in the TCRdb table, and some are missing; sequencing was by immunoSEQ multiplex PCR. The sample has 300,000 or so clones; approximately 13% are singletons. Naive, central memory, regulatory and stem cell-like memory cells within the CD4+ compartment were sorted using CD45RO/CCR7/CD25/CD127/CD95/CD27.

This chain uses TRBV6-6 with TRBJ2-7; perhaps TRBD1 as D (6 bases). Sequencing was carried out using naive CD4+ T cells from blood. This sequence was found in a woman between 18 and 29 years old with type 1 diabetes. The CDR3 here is CASSSQGEQYF. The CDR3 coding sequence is TGTGCCAGCAGTTCCCAGGGGGAGCAGTACTTC.